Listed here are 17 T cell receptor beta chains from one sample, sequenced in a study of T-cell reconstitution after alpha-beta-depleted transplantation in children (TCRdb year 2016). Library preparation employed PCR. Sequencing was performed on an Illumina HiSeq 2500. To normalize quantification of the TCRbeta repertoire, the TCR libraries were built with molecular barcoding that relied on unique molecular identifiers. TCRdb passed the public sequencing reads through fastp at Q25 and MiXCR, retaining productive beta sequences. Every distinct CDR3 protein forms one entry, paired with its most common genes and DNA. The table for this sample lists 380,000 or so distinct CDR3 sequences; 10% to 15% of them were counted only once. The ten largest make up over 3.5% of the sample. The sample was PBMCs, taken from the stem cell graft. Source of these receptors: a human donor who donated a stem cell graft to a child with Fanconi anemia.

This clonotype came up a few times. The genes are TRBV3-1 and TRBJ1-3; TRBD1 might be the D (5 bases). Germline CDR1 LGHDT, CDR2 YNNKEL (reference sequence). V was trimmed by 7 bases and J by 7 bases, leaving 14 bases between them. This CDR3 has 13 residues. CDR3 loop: CASTSEGLNTIYF. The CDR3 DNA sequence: TGTGCCAGCACAAGCGAGGGGCTGAACACCATATATTTT. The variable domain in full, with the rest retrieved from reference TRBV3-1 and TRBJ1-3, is DTAVSQTPKYLVTQMGNDKSIKCEQNLGHDTMYWYKQDSKKFLKIMFSYNNKELIINETVPNRFSPKSPDKAHLNLHINSLELGDSAVYFCASTSEGLNTIYFGEGSWLTVV.

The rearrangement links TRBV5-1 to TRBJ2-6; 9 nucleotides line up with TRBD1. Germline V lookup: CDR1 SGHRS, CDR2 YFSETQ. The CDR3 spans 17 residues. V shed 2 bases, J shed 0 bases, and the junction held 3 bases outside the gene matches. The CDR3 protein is CASSLGTGPSGANVLTF. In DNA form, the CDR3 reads TGCGCCAGCAGCTTAGGGACAGGGCCCTCTGGGGCCAACGTCCTGACTTTC. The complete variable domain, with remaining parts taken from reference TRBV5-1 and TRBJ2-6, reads KAGVTQTPRYLIKTRGQQVTLSCSPISGHRSVSWYQQTPGQGLQFLFEYFSETQRNKGNFPGRFSGRQFSNSRSEMNVSTLELGDSALYLCASSLGTGPSGANVLTFGAGSRLTVL.

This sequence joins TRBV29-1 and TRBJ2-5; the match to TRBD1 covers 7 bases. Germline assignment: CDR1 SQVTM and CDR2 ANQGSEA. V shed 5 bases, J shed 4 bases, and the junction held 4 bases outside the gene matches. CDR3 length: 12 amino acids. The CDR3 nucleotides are TGCAGCGTTACAGGGGCGGGAGAGACCCAGTACTTC. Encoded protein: CSVTGAGETQYF.

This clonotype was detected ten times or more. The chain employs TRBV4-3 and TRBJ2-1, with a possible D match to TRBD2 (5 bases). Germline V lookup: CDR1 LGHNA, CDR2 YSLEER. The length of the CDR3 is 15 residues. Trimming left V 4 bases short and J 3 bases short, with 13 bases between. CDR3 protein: CASSPGLADYNEQFF. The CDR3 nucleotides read TGCGCCAGCAGCCCTGGCCTAGCCGACTACAATGAGCAGTTCTTC.

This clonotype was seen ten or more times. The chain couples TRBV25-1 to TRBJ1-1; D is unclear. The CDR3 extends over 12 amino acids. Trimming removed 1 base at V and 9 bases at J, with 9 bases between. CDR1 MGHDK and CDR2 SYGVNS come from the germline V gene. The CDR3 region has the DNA TGTGCCAGCAGTGAATGGGGAGACAAAGCTTTCTTT. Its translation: CASSEWGDKAFF.

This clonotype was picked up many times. CDR3 sequence: CSVVGGRGVADTQYF. The CDR3 DNA follows: TGCAGCGTTGTGGGAGGCAGGGGTGTAGCAGATACGCAGTATTTT. This chain links TRBV29-1 with TRBJ2-3; D possibly matches TRBD1 or TRBD2 (6 bases each). The germline gives CDR1 SQVTM, CDR2 ANQGSEA. This CDR3 spans 15 amino acids. The V end was cut by 4 bases, the J end by 4 bases, with 18 bases between.

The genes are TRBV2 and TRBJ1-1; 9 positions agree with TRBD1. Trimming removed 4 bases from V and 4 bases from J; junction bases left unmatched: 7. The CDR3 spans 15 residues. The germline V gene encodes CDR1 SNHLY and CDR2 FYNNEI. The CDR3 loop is CASSVTGGSSTEAFF. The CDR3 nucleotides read TGTGCCAGCAGTGTGACAGGGGGTTCGAGCACTGAAGCTTTCTTT.

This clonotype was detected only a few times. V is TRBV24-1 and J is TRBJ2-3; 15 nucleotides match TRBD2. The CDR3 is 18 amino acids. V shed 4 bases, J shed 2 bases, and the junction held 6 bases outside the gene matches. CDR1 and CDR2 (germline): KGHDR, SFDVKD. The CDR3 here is CATSDSGTSGGTTDTQYF. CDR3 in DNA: TGTGCCACCAGTGACTCCGGGACTAGCGGGGGGACCACAGATACGCAGTATTTT.

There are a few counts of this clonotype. As DNA, the CDR3 is TGCAGTGCCTGGACGGCGAACACCGGGGAGCTGTTTTTT. It encodes CSAWTANTGELFF. This chain joins TRBV29-1 and TRBJ2-2; D is ambiguous. CDR3 size: 13 residues. Looked up from germline, CDR1 is SQVTM and CDR2 is ANQGSEA.

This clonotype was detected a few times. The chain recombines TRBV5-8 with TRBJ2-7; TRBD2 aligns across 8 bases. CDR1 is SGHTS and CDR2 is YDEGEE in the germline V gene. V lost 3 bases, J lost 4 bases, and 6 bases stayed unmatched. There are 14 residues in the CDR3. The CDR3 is CASSSGGAPYEQYF. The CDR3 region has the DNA TGTGCCAGCAGCTCCGGGGGGGCCCCTTACGAGCAGTACTTC.

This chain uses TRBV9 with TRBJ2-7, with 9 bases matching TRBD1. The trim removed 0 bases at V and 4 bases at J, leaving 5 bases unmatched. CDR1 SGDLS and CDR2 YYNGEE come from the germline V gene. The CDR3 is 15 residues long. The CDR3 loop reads CASSVGQGEEYEQYF. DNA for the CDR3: TGTGCCAGCAGCGTAGGACAGGGGGAGGAGTACGAGCAGTACTTC.

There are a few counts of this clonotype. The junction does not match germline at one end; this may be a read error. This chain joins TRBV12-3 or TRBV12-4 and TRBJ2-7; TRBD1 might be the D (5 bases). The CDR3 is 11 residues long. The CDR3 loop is CASSFGVQGDF. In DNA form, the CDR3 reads TGTGCCAGCAGTTTCGGCGTGCAAGGGGACTTC.

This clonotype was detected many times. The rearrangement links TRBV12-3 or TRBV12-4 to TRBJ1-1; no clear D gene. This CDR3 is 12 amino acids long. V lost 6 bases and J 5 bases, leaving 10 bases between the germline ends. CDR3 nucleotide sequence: TGTGCCAGCAGCCGCGGGCCTACTGAAGCTTTCTTT. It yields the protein CASSRGPTEAFF.

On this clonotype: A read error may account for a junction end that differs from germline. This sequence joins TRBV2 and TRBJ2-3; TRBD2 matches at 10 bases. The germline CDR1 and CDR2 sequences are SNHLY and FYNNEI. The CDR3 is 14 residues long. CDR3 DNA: TGTGCCAGCAGTAAAGCGGGGGGGCAAGATACGCAGTATTTT. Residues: CASSKAGGQDTQYF. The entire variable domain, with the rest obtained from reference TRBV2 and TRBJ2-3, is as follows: EPEVTQTPSHQVTQMGQEVILRCVPISNHLYFYWYRQILGQKVEFLVSFYNNEISEKSEIFDDQFSVERPDGSNFTLKIRSTKLEDSAMYFCASSKAGGQDTQYFGPGTRLTVL.

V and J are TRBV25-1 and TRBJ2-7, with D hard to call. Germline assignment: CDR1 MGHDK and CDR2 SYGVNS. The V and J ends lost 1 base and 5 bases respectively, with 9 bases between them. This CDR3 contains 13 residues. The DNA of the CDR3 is TGTGCCAGCAGTGAATTAGGTAGCCACGAGCAGTACTTC. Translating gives CASSELGSHEQYF.

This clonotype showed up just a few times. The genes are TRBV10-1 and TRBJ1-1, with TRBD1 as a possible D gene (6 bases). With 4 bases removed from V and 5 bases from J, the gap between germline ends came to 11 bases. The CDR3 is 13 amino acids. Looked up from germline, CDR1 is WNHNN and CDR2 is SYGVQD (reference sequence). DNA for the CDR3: TGCGCCAGCAGTGGCCAGACAGGTACTGAAGCTTTCTTT. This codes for CASSGQTGTEAFF.

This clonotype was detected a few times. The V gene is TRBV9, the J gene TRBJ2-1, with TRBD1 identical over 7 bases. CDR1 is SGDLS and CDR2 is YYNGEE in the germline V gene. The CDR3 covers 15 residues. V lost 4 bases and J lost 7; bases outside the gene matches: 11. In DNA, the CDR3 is TGTGCCAGCAGCCTAAGAGACGGGGACAGAAATGAGCAGTTCTTC. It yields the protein CASSLRDGDRNEQFF.